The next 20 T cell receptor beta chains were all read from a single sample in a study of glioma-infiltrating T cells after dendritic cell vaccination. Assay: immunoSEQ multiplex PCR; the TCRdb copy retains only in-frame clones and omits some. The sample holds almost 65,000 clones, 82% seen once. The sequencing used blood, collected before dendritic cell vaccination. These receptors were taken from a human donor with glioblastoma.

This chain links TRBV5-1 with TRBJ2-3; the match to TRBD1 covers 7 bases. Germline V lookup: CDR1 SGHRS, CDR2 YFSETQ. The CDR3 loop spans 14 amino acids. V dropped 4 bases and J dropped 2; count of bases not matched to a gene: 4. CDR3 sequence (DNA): TGCGCCAGCAGCCCGCAGGGGGACACAGATACGCAGTATTTT. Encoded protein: CASSPQGDTDTQYF.

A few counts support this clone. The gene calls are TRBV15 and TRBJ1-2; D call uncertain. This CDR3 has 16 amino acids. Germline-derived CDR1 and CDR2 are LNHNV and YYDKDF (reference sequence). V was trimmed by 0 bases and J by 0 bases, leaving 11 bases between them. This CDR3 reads CATSREGRATNYGYTF. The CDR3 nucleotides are TGTGCCACCAGCAGAGAAGGGAGGGCAACTAACTATGGCTACACCTTC.

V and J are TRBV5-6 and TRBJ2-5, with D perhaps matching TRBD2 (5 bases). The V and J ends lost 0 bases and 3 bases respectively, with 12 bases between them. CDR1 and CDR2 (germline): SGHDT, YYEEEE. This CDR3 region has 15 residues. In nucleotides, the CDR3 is TGTGCCAGCAGCTTGGTCGTTGTCGGGGAAGAGACCCAGTACTTC. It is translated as CASSLVVVGEETQYF.

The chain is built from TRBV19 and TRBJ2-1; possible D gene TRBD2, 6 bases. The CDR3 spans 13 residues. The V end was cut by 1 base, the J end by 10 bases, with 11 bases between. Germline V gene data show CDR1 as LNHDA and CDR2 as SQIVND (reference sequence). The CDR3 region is CASSIGHGREQFF. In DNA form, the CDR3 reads TGTGCCAGTAGTATAGGTCACGGGAGAGAGCAGTTCTTC. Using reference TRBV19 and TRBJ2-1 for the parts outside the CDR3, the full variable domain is DGGITQSPKYLFRKEGQNVTLSCEQNLNHDAMYWYRQDPGQGLRLIYYSQIVNDFQKGDIAEGYSVSREKKESFPLTVTSAQKNPTAFYLCASSIGHGREQFFGPGTRLTVL.

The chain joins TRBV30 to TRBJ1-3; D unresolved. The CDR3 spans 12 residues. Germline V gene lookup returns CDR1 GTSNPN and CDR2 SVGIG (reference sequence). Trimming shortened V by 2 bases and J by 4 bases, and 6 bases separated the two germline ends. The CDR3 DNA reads TGTGCCTGGAGTTTCCCGGGAAACACCATATATTTT. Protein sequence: CAWSFPGNTIYF.

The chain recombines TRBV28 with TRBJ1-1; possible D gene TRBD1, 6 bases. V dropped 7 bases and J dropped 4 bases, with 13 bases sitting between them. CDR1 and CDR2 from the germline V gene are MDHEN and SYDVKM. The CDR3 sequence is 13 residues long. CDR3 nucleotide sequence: TGTGCCAGCACCGGGAGGGGGGGCACTGAAGCTTTCTTT. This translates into CASTGRGGTEAFF.

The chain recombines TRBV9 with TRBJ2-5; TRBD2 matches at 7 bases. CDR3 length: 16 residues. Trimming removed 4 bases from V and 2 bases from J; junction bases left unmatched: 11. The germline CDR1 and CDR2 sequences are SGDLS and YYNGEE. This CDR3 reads CASSYNSGRGQETQYF. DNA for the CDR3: TGTGCCAGCAGCTACAATTCAGGGCGGGGGCAAGAGACCCAGTACTTC.

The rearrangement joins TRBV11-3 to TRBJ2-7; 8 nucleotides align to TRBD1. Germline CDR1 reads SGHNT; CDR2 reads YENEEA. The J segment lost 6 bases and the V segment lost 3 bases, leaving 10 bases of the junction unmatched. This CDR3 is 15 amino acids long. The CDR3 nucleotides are TGTGCCAGCAGCTTGGCAGGGGGCGCGGGAAGCGAGCAGTACTTC. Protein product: CASSLAGGAGSEQYF.

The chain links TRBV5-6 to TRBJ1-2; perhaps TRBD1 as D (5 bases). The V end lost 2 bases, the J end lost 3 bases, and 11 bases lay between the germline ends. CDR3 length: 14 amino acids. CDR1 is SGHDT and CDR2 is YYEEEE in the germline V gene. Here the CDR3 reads CASSFPARDYGYTF. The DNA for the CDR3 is TGTGCCAGCAGCTTCCCCGCCAGGGACTATGGCTACACCTTC. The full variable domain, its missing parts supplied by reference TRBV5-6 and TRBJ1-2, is DAGVTQSPTHLIKTRGQQVTLRCSPKSGHDTVSWYQQALGQGPQFIFQYYEEEERQRGNFPDRFSGHQFPNYSSELNVNALLLGDSALYLCASSFPARDYGYTFGSGTRLTVV.

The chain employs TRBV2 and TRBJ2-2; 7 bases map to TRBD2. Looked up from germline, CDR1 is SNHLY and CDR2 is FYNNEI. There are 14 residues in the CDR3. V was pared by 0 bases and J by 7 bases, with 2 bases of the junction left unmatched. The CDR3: CASSEAGGFGELFF. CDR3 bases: TGTGCCAGCAGTGAAGCGGGGGGGTTCGGGGAGCTGTTTTTT. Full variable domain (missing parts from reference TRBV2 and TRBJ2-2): EPEVTQTPSHQVTQMGQEVILRCVPISNHLYFYWYRQILGQKVEFLVSFYNNEISEKSEIFDDQFSVERPDGSNFTLKIRSTKLEDSAMYFCASSEAGGFGELFFGEGSRLTVL.

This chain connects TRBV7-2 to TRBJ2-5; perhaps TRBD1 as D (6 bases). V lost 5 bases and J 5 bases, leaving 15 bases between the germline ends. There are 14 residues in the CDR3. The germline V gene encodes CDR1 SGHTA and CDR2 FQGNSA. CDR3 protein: CASSPQGSVETQYF. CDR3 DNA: TGTGCCAGCAGCCCCCAGGGGAGCGTGGAGACCCAGTACTTC.

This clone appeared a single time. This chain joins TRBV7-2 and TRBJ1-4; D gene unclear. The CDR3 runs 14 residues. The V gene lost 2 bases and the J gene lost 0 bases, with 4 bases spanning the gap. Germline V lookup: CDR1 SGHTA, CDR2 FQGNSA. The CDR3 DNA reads TGTGCCAGCAGCTTATTCGCAACTAATGAAAAACTGTTTTTT. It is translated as CASSLFATNEKLFF. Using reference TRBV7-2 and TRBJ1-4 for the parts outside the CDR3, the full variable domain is GAGVSQSPSNKVTEKGKDVELRCDPISGHTALYWYRQSLGQGLEFLIYFQGNSAPDKSGLPSDRFSAERTGGSVSTLTIQRTQQEDSAVYLCASSLFATNEKLFFGSGTQLSVL.

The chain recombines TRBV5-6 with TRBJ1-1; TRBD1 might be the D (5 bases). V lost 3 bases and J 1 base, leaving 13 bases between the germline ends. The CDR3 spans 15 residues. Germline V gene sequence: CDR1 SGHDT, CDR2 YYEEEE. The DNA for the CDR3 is TGTGCCAGCAGCTCCCTGGGGCGGCGGAACACTGAAGCTTTCTTT. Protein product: CASSSLGRRNTEAFF.

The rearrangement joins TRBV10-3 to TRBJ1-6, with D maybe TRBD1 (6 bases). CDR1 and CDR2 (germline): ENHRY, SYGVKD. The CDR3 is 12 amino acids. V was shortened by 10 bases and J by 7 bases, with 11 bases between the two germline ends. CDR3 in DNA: TGTGCCACCCGACAGGAAAATTCACCCCTCCACTTT. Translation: CATRQENSPLHF.

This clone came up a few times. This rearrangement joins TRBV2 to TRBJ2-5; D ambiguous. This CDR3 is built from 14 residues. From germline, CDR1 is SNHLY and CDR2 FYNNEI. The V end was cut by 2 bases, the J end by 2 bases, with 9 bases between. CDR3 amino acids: CASSEWAGQETQYF. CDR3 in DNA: TGTGCCAGCAGTGAATGGGCAGGTCAAGAGACCCAGTACTTC.

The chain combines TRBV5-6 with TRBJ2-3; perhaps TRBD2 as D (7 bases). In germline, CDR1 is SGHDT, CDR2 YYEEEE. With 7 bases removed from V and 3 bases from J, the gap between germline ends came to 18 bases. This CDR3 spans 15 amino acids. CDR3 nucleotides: TGTGCCAGCGGATGGGGCGGGGGCGGGACAGATACGCAGTATTTT. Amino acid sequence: CASGWGGGGTDTQYF.

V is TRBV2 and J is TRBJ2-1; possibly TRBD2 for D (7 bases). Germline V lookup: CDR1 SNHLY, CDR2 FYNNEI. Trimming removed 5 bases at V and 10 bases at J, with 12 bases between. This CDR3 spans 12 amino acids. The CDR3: CASSIQGGEQFF. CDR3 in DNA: TGTGCCAGCAGTATACAGGGAGGGGAGCAGTTCTTC.

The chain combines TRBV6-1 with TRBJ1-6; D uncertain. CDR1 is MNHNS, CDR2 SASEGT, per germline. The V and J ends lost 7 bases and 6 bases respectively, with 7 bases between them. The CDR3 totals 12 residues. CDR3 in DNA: TGTGCCAGCAAAACGGTTAATTCACCCCTCCACTTT. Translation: CASKTVNSPLHF.

CDR3 protein: CASSQDRGQGMGYTF. Here the CDR3 DNA reads TGCGCCAGCAGCCAAGACCGGGGACAGGGCATGGGCTACACCTTC. The V gene is TRBV4-1, the J gene TRBJ1-2; TRBD1 agrees at 9 bases. This CDR3 is built from 15 residues. Germline CDR1 is MGHRA and CDR2 is YSYEKL. V gave up 0 bases and J gave up 8 bases; unmatched junction bases: 7.

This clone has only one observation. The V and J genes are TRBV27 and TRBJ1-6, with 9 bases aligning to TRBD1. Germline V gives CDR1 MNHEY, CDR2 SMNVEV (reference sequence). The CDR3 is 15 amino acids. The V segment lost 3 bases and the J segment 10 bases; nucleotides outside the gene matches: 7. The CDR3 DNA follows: TGTGCCAGCAGTTTTCTTGGGACAGGGTGGTCACCCCTCCACTTT. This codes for CASSFLGTGWSPLHF.